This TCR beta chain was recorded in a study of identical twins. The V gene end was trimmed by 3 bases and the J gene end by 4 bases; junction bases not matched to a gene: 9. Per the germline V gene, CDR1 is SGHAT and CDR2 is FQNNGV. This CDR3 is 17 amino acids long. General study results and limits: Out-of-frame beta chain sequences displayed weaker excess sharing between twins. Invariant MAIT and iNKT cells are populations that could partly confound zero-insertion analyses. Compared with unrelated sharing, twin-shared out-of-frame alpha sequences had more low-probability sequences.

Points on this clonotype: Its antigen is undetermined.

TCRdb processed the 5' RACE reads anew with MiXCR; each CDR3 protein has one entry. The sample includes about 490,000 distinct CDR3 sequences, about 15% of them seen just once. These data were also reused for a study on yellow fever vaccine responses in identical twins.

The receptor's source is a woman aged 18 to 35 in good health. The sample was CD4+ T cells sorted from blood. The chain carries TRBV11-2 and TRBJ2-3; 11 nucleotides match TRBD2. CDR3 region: CASSFSSIAGGSDTQYF. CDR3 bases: TGTGCCAGCAGCTTCTCGTCGATAGCGGGGGGGTCAGATACGCAGTATTTT.